This T cell receptor (beta chain) was observed in a study of beta chain features in type 1 diabetes. A word on this clone: No antigen is known for it.

Overall study findings and caveats: Sequencing the cDNA could make cells with high TCR expression show up more than they should.

Trimming took 4 bases from V and 6 from J; bases not matched to a gene: 15. CDR1 is SGHNT, CDR2 YYREEE, per germline (reference sequence). This CDR3 contains 17 residues. Sequenced material consisted of expressed TCRB transcripts (all of the isolated RNA was reverse transcribed). Profiled with immunoSEQ multiplex PCR; TCRdb holds only in-frame clones, not every one. In the table there are fewer than 900,000 clones, roughly a sixth of which are singletons. This clonotype originated in a young woman in good health. The chain is built from TRBV5-4 and TRBJ2-3, with 9 bases fitting TRBD2. What was sequenced was naive CD4+ T cells from blood. In nucleotides, the CDR3 is TGTGCCAGCAGCCGAGGCTTTGCTAGCGGGATTGGCGATACGCAGTATTTT. Translated, it gives CASSRGFASGIGDTQYF.